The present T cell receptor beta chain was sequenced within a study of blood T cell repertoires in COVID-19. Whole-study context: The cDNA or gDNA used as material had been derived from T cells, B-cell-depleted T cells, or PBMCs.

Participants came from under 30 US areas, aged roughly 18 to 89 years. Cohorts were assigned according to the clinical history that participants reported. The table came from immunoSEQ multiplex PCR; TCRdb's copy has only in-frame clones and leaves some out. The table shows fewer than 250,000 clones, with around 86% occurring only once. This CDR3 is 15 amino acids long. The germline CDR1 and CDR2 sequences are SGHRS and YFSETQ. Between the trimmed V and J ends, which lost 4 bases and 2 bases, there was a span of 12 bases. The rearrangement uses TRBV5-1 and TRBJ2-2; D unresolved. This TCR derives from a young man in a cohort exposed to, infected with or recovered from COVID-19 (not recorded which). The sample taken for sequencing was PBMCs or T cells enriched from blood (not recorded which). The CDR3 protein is CASSLIQTNTGELFF. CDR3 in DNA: TGCGCCAGCAGCCTCATTCAGACAAACACCGGGGAGCTGTTTTTT. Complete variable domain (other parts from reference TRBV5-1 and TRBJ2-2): KAGVTQTPRYLIKTRGQQVTLSCSPISGHRSVSWYQQTPGQGLQFLFEYFSETQRNKGNFPGRFSGRQFSNSRSEMNVSTLELGDSALYLCASSLIQTNTGELFFGEGSRLTVL.